The source of this T cell receptor beta chain is a study of tumor-infiltrating lymphocytes in primary liver carcinoma. Overall study findings and caveats: Tumor region pairs shared more overlap than did tumor-adjacent and tumor-blood pairs. Blood's top-250-clone fraction was significantly lower than that of tumors (p = 0.039).

Germline V CDR1 and CDR2: SEHNR, FQNEAQ (reference sequence). CDR3 length equals 11 residues. TCR beta cDNA was reverse-transcribed from roughly 520 ng of total RNA. The reaction used a constant-region primer and ProtoScript II reverse transcriptase. The TCR beta library was amplified through three nested multiplex PCR rounds in a modified ARM-PCR procedure. The first two PCR rounds used TRBV1-TRBV30 forward primers with a C-beta reverse primer, 10 to 11 cycles each. TCRdb ran MiXCR on the multiplex PCR reads and lists one entry per CDR3 protein. Of some 55,000 distinct CDR3 sequences listed, about 73% are singletons. As for this clonotype: Antigen specificity is unknown. A much larger clone lies one base from this, so it may be a read error.

The source material, roughly 18-32 mg of unsorted bulk tissue, was used to co-extract RNA and DNA. The chain joins TRBV7-9 to TRBJ2-4; D is undetermined. The sample consisted of liver tumor tissue from sampling region 2. This sample's subset: tumor region T2, inferior pole. This receptor was identified in a middle-aged man with primary liver carcinoma and hepatitis B virus infection. CDR3 coding DNA: TGTACCAGCAGCAAATCCGGGATTCAGTACTTC. Translating it yields CTSSKSGIQYF.